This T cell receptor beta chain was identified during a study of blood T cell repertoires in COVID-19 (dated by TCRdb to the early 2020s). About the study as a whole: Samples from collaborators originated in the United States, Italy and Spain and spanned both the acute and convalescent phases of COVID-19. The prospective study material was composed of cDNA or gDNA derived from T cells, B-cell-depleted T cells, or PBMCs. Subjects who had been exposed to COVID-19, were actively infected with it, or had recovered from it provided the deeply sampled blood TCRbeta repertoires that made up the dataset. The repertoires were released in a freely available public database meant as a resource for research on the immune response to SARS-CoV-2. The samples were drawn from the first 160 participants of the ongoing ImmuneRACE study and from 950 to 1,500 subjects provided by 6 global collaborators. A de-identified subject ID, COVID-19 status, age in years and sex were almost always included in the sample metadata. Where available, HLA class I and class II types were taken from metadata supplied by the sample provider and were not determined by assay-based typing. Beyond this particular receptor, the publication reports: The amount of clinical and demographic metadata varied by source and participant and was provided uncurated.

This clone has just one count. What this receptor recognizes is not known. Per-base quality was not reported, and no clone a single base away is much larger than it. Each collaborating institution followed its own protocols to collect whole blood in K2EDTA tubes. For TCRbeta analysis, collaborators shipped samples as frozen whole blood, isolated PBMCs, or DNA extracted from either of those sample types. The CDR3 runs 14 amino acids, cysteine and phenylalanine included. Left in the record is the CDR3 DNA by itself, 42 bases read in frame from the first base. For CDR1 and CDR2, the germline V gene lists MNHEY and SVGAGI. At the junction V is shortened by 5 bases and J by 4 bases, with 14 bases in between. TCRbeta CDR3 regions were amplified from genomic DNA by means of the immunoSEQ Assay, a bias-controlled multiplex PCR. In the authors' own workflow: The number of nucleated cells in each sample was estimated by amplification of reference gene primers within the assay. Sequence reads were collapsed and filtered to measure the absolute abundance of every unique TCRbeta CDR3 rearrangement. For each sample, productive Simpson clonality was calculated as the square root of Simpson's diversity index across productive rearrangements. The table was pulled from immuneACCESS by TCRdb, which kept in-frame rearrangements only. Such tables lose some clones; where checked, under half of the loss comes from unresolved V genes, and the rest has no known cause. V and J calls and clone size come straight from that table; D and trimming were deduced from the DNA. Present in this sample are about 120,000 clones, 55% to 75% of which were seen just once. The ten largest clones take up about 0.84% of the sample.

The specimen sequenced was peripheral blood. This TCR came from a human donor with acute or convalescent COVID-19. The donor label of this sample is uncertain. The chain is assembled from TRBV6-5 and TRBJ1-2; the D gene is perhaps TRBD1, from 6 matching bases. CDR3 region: CASSRSGTPYGYTF. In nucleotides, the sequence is TGTGCCAGCAGTCGTTCTGGGACACCCTATGGCTACACCTTC.